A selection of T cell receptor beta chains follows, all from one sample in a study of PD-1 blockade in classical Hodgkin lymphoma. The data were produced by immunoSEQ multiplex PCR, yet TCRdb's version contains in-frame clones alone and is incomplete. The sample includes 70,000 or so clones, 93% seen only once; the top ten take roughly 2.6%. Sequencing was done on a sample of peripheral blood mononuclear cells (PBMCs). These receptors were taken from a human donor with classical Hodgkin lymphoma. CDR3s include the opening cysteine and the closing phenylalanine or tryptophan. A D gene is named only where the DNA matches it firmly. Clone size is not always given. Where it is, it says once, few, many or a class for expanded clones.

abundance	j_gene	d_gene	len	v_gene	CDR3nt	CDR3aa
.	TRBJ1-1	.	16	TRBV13	TGTGCCAGCAGCTGGCGAACGGGACGGTTGAACACTGAAGCTTTCTTT	CASSWRTGRLNTEAFF
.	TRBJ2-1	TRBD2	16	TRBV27	TGTGCCAGCAGTATCGGGACTAGCGGCTTCCACAATGAGCAGTTCTTC	CASSIGTSGFHNEQFF
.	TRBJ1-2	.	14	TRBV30	TGTGCCTGGAGTGTTCAGGGTAACCCTTATGGCTACACCTTC	CAWSVQGNPYGYTF
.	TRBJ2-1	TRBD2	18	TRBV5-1	TGCGCCAGCAGCTTGGACGTGGGGACTAGCGGGAGGTTCTATGAGCAGTTCTTC	CASSLDVGTSGRFYEQFF
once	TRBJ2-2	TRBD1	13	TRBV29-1	TGCAGCGTCGACAGGGGGAACACCGGGGAGCTGTTTTTT	CSVDRGNTGELFF
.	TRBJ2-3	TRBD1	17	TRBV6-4	TGTGCCAGCAGTGAAAAATGGCGACAGGGGGCGTCAGATACGCAGTATTTT	CASSEKWRQGASDTQYF
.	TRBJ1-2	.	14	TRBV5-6	TGTGCCAGCAGCTTCTACAGGATCCACTATGGCTACACCTTC	CASSFYRIHYGYTF
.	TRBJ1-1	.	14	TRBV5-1	TGCGCCAGCAGCTTCAGGGCCCCGAACACTGAAGCTTTCTTT	CASSFRAPNTEAFF
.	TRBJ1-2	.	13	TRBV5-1	TGCGCCAGCAGCTTGGTTGGGACTGTTAGCTACACCTTC	CASSLVGTVSYTF
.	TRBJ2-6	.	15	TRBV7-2	TGTGCCAGCAGCTTACTGACAACTGGGGCCAACGTCCTGACTTTC	CASSLLTTGANVLTF
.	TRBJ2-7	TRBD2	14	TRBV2	TGTGCCAGCAGCCGACTAGCGGGACCCTACGAGCAGTACTTC	CASSRLAGPYEQYF
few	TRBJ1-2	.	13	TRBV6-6	TGTGCCAGCAGCGGGAGAAGGGACGATGGCTACACCTTC	CASSGRRDDGYTF
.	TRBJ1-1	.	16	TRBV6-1	TGTGCCAGCAGTGAAGGTGAGGGTTGGTTGAACACTGAAGCTTTCTTT	CASSEGEGWLNTEAFF
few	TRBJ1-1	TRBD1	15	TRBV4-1	TGCGCCAGCAGCCAATCAGCAGGGGGCGAATCTCAAGCTTTCTTT	CASSQSAGGESQAFF
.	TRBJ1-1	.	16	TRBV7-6	TGTGCCAGCAGCTTAGAAGCCAGAATACCGAACACTGAAGCTTTCTTT	CASSLEARIPNTEAFF
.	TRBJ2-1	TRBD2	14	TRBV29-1	TGCAGCGTTCCTTCTAGCGGGGTTAACAATGAGCAGTTCTTC	CSVPSSGVNNEQFF
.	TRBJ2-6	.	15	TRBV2	TGTGCCACCCGACTCGAACGCTCTGGGGCCAACGTCCTGACTTTC	CATRLERSGANVLTF
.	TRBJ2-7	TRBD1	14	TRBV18	TGTGCCAGCTCATCTGGACAGGGTCCCCTCGAGCAGTACTTC	CASSSGQGPLEQYF
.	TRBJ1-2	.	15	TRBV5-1	TGCGCCAGCAGCTTGGGCGGGATCTCTTCGTATGGCTACACCTTC	CASSLGGISSYGYTF
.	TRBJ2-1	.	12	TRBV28	TGTGCCAGCAGTTTACCGACAACCGAGCAGTTCTTC	CASSLPTTEQFF
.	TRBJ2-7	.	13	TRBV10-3	TGTGCCATCAGTGAGTCGGGACCGACGGAGCAGTACTTC	CAISESGPTEQYF
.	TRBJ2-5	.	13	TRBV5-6	TGTGCCAGCAGCTTCGGCGGGACAGAGACCCAGTACTTC	CASSFGGTETQYF
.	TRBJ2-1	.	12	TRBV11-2	TGTGCCAGCAGGCACAGTTACAATGAGCAGTTCTTC	CASRHSYNEQFF
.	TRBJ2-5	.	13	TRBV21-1	TGTGCCAGCTCAAAACTAGTGGCAGAGACCCAGTACTTC	CASSKLVAETQYF
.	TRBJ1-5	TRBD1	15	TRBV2	TGTGCCAGCAGTGAAGAGCAGGGGGGCAATCAGCCCCAGCATTTT	CASSEEQGGNQPQHF
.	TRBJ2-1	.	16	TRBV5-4	TGTGCCAGCAGCTTGGTAAAGTCTAGCTCCTACAATGAGCAGTTCTTC	CASSLVKSSSYNEQFF
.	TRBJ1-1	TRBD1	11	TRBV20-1	TGCAGTGCCTGGGACAGGTTGGAGGCTTTCTTT	CSAWDRLEAFF
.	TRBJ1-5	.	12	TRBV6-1	TGTGCCAGCGGAGGCAAAAATCAGCCCCAGCATTTT	CASGGKNQPQHF
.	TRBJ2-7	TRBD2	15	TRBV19	TGTGCCAGTAGATTCCGGACTAGCGGGAACTACGAGCAGTACTTC	CASRFRTSGNYEQYF
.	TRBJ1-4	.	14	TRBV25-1	TGTGCCAGCAGTGAAGATTCGGGGGGCGGAAAACTGTTTTTT	CASSEDSGGGKLFF
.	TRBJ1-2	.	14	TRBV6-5	TGTGCCAGCAGTTACAGGGACCCCTTAGATGGCTACACCTTC	CASSYRDPLDGYTF
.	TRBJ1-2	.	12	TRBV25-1	TGTGCCAGCAGTGAGTCATTCGGAGGCTACACCTTC	CASSESFGGYTF
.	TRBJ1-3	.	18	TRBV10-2	TGCGCCAGCAGTGTAGGGTGGATGGATGCGAGCTCTGGAAACACCATATATTTT	CASSVGWMDASSGNTIYF
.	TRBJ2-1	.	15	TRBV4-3	TGCGCCAGCAGCCGGGAACCATCGACTTACAATGAGCAGTTCTTC	CASSREPSTYNEQFF
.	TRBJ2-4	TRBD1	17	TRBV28	TGTGCCACCCGACAGGGGGAGGGATTTCTAGCCAAAAACATTCAGTACTTC	CATRQGEGFLAKNIQYF
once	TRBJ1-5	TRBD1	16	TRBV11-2	TGTGCCAGCAGCACCGGGACAGGGGATGGCAATCAGCCCCAGCATTTT	CASSTGTGDGNQPQHF
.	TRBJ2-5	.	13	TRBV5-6	TGTGCCAGCAGCTTCGTCACTGAGAAGACCCAGTACTTC	CASSFVTEKTQYF
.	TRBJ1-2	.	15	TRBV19	TGTGCCAGTAGCCCCGACAGCCTTACCAACTATGGCTACACCTTC	CASSPDSLTNYGYTF
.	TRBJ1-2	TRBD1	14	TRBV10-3	TGTGCCATCAGTGAGTCTCAGGGGGCCTATGGCTACACCTTC	CAISESQGAYGYTF
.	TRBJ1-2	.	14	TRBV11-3	TGTGCCAGCAGCTTTTACAGAACTAACTATGGCTACACCTTC	CASSFYRTNYGYTF
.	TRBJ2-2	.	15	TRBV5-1	TGCGCCAGCAGCTTGGGACACACGAACACCGGGGAGCTGTTTTTT	CASSLGHTNTGELFF
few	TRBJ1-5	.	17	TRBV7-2	TGTGCCAGCAGCCCTGCAGGTGTAGCAGGGGGCAATCAGCCCCAGCATTTT	CASSPAGVAGGNQPQHF
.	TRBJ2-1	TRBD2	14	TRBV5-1	TGCGCCAGCAGCGCCCGACTAGCCAACAATGAGCAGTTCTTC	CASSARLANNEQFF
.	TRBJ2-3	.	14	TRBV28	TGTGCCAGCAGTACTCCGAGTACCCGGAATACGCAGTATTTT	CASSTPSTRNTQYF
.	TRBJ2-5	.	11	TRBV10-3	TGTGCCACCGGGTCCCAAGGGACCCAGTACTTC	CATGSQGTQYF
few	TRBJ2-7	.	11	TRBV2	TGTGCCAGCAGCTATCTGGGGGAGCAGTACTTC	CASSYLGEQYF
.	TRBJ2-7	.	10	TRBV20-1	TGCAGTGCTCCAGGGTTCGAGCAGTACTTC	CSAPGFEQYF